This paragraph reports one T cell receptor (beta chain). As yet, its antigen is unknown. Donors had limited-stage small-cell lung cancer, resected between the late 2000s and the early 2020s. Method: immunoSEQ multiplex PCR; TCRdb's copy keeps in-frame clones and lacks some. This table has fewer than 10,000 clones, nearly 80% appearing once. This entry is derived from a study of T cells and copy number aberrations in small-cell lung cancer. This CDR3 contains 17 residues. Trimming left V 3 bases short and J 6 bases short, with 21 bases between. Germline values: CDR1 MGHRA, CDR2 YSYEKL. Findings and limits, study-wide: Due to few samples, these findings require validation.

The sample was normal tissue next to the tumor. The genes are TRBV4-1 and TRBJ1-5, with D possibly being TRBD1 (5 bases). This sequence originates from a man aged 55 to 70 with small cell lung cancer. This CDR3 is CASSHQVPRRDGQPQHF. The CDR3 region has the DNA TGCGCCAGCAGCCATCAAGTTCCACGCCGGGACGGTCAGCCCCAGCATTTT.